This T cell receptor beta chain was recorded in a study of blood T cell repertoires in COVID-19. Using immunoSEQ multiplex PCR, the repertoire was profiled, and TCRdb retains in-frame clones only, with some absent. This table has roughly 330,000 clones, approximately 89% appearing once. This clone occurred once. Participant age was roughly 18 to 100 years, and participants resided in roughly 24 US areas. Assignment of participants to cohorts was predicated upon participant-reported clinical history. The CDR3 length is 11 residues. The V and J ends lost 3 bases and 7 bases respectively, with 6 bases between them. The germline CDR1 and CDR2 sequences are SGHTA and FQGNSA.

The rearrangement joins TRBV7-2 to TRBJ1-1; no clear D. The specimen sequenced was PBMCs or T cells enriched from blood (not recorded which). This receptor was identified in a woman between 25 and 40 years old who had recovered from COVID-19. CDR3 region: CASSLSLEAFF. The CDR3 DNA is TGTGCCAGCAGCTTGTCTCTTGAAGCTTTCTTT.